The sequence of this TCR beta chain was determined in a study of siplizumab effects on memory and regulatory T cells. Study outcomes and limitations: In unstimulated cells, naive T cells appeared more diverse than memory T cells and seemed major alloresponse contributors. Whether the proliferating Tregs (from siplizumab cultures) were suppressive was not confirmed.

Comment on this clone: What it binds is not known.

Profiling relied on immunoSEQ multiplex PCR, and the TCRdb table lists in-frame clones only, not all of them. The data contain approximately 82,000 clones, about 91% of them singletons. The source of this sequence is a human donor in good health. Sequencing used Tregs sorted from blood.

The CDR3: CASSSDGEIGGELFF. The CDR3 bases are TGTGCCAGCAGCTCAGACGGGGAAATTGGCGGGGAGCTGTTTTTT. V usage is TRBV7-6 and J usage is TRBJ2-2, with D perhaps TRBD2 (5 bases). The CDR3 contains 15 residues. V lost 4 bases to trimming and J lost 7 bases, with 16 bases between them. Germline CDR1 and CDR2: SGHVS and FNYEAQ.